The next 15 T cell receptor beta chains were all read from a single sample in a study of T cell responses to AZD1222 COVID-19 vaccine. Some clones are missing from TCRdb's copy, which holds only in-frame ones; the method was immunoSEQ multiplex PCR. The repertoire holds tens of thousands of clones, with roughly 75% as singletons. The specimen comprised peripheral blood, sampled 28 days after the second dose of the MenACWY control vaccine. The receptors derive from an adult who received the MenACWY meningococcal vaccine as a control.

The table lists this clone with a few counts. This rearrangement joins TRBV7-9 to TRBJ2-1; 9 bases agree with TRBD1. The CDR3 runs 15 residues. V lost 5 bases to trimming and J lost 5 bases; unmatched junction nucleotides: 7. Germline V gene sequence: CDR1 SEHNR, CDR2 FQNEAQ (reference sequence). The CDR3 DNA follows: TGTGCCAGCAGCCTGTTACAGGGGGCGCACAATGAGCAGTTCTTC. This sequence encodes CASSLLQGAHNEQFF.

The chain couples TRBV24-1 to TRBJ2-5; 8 bases map to TRBD2. Germline assignment: CDR1 KGHDR and CDR2 SFDVKD. The CDR3 is made up of 15 amino acids. V dropped 4 bases and J dropped 2; count of bases not matched to a gene: 5. The CDR3 loop is CATSDPLAGQETQYF. Here the CDR3 DNA reads TGTGCCACCAGTGACCCATTAGCGGGACAAGAGACCCAGTACTTC.

The chain employs TRBV5-1 and TRBJ1-1; possible D gene TRBD1, 5 bases. Germline V gene data show CDR1 as SGHRS and CDR2 as YFSETQ. V lost 0 bases, J lost 4 bases, and 13 bases lay in between. This CDR3 region has 15 residues. The CDR3, as DNA: TGCGCCAGCAGCTTGGATCTTCAGGGAGGCACTGAAGCTTTCTTT. It is translated as CASSLDLQGGTEAFF.

The chain carries TRBV6-1 and TRBJ2-1, with TRBD2 identical over 13 bases. This CDR3 spans 16 amino acids. Germline values: CDR1 MNHNS, CDR2 SASEGT. V lost 4 bases, J lost 8 bases, and 8 bases stayed unmatched. The CDR3 sequence: CASSAGTSGEGYEQFF. The CDR3 nucleotides are TGTGCCAGCAGTGCCGGGACTAGCGGGGAGGGGTATGAGCAGTTCTTC.

This clone was picked up a small number of times. The rearrangement uses TRBV12-3 or TRBV12-4 and TRBJ2-7; D tentatively reads TRBD1 or TRBD2 (6 bases each). The CDR3 runs 13 residues. V dropped 8 bases and J dropped 6 bases, with 17 bases sitting between them. This chain's CDR3 is CASRFEGGSEQYF. CDR3 nucleotides: TGTGCCAGCCGCTTCGAGGGGGGCAGCGAGCAGTACTTC.

This clone occurred once. The V call is TRBV6-6, the J call TRBJ2-1, with D tentatively TRBD2 (6 bases). V was trimmed by 2 bases and J by 7 bases, leaving 12 bases between them. Looked up from germline, CDR1 is MNHNY and CDR2 is SVGAGI (reference sequence). CDR3 length: 14 residues. In DNA form, the CDR3 reads TGTGCCAGCAGTTACGACACGACTAGGAATGAGCAGTTCTTC. Translation: CASSYDTTRNEQFF.

This chain joins TRBV6-1 and TRBJ1-1; D ambiguous. In germline, CDR1 is MNHNS, CDR2 SASEGT. Trimming cost V 1 base and J 10 bases, with 10 bases left between them. The CDR3 extends over 12 amino acids. The CDR3 DNA reads as TGTGCCAGCAGTGAAGAGTGGGGTCGAGCTTTCTTT. Translating it yields CASSEEWGRAFF.

The V call is TRBV12-3 or TRBV12-4, the J call TRBJ1-1, with no clear D. The CDR3 runs to 11 residues. V was cut by 5 bases and J by 8 bases, with 9 bases left in between. The CDR3 is CASSGLGEAFF. CDR3 DNA sequence: TGTGCCAGCAGTGGATTGGGGGAAGCTTTCTTT.

This chain connects TRBV4-1 to TRBJ2-7; D remains unclear. The germline V and J ends were trimmed by 0 bases and 3 bases, with 6 bases remaining between them. Germline V gene sequence: CDR1 MGHRA, CDR2 YSYEKL. The CDR3 is 13 residues long. This CDR3 reads CASSQEGDYEQYF. The CDR3 DNA sequence: TGCGCCAGCAGCCAAGAAGGCGACTACGAGCAGTACTTC.

The CDR3, as DNA: TGTGCCAGCAGTTTATTGCCCGGACTAGCGGAACTCACAGATACGCAGTATTTT. Translated, it gives CASSLLPGLAELTDTQYF. V and J are TRBV27 and TRBJ2-3; 10 bases line up with TRBD2. The CDR3 has 18 residues. V shed 1 base and J 2 bases; nucleotides not matched to a gene: 9. The germline V gene has CDR1 MNHEY and CDR2 SMNVEV (reference sequence).

The CDR3: CSATSYGYTF. The CDR3 DNA is TGCAGTGCTACTTCCTATGGCTACACCTTC. The chain recombines TRBV20-1 with TRBJ1-2; D gene unclear. This CDR3 comprises 10 residues. V was trimmed by 4 bases and J by 4 bases, leaving 4 bases between them. Germline CDR1 DFQATT, CDR2 SNEGSKA (reference sequence).

The chain couples TRBV9 to TRBJ1-1, with D possibly being TRBD1 (5 bases). CDR1 SGDLS and CDR2 YYNGEE come from the germline V gene. The CDR3 is made up of 13 amino acids. V lost 0 bases, J lost 2 bases, and 5 bases lay in between. The CDR3 sequence is CASSVGDNTEAFF. The CDR3 bases are TGTGCCAGCAGCGTAGGGGACAACACTGAAGCTTTCTTT.

The chain couples TRBV14 to TRBJ2-7, with D uncertain. Trimming took 7 bases from V and 5 from J, leaving 6 bases between them. Germline V gene sequence: CDR1 SGHDN, CDR2 FVKESK. The CDR3 is 10 amino acids. CDR3 DNA sequence: TGTGCCAGCAAAGAGGACGAGCAGTACGTC. Residues: CASKEDEQYV.

This chain joins TRBV13 and TRBJ2-5; TRBD2 aligns across 9 bases. With V trimmed by 5 bases and J by 1 base, 17 bases remained unmatched. Germline CDR1 and CDR2: PRHDT and FYEKMQ (reference sequence). CDR3 length equals 19 residues. DNA of the CDR3: TGTGCCAGCAGCCCGAAAGGGGGTCTTAGCGGGGGATCCCAAGAGACCCAGTACTTC. Its translation is CASSPKGGLSGGSQETQYF. Combining the CDR3 with reference TRBV13 and TRBJ2-5 gives the whole variable domain AAGVIQSPRHLIKEKRETATLKCYPIPRHDTVYWYQQGPGQDPQFLISFYEKMQSDKGSIPDRFSAQQFSDYHSELNMSSLELGDSALYFCASSPKGGLSGGSQETQYFGPGTRLLVL.

This clone was observed once. The gene calls are TRBV27 and TRBJ1-5; TRBD1 is a possible D gene (6 bases). The V end was cut by 5 bases, the J end by 1 base, with 15 bases between. CDR1 and CDR2 from the germline V gene are MNHEY and SMNVEV (reference sequence). The CDR3 extends over 16 amino acids. CDR3: CASSDQGKGSNQPQHF. The DNA for the CDR3 is TGTGCCAGCAGTGACCAGGGGAAGGGAAGCAATCAGCCCCAGCATTTT.